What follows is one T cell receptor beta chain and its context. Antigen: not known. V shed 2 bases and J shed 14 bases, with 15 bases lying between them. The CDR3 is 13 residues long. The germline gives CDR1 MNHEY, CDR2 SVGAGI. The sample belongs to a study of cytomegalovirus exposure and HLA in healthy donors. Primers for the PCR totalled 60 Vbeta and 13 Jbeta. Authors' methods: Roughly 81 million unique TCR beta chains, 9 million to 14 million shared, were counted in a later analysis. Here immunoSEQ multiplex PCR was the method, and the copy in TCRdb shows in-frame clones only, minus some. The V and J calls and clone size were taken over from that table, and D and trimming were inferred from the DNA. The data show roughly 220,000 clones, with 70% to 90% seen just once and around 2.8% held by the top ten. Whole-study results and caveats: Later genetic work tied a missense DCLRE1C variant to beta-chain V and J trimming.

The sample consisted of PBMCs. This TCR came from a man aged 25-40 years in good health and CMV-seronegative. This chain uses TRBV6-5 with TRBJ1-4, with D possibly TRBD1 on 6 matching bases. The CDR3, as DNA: TGTGCCAGCAGTTACGTCACACAGGGCCAGCTGTTTTTT. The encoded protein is CASSYVTQGQLFF.